Shown below are 15 T cell receptor beta chains from a single sample sequenced in a study of control samples from healthy donors and cancer patients. Sequencing was performed with immunoSEQ multiplex PCR; in TCRdb, only in-frame clones are kept and a portion is missing. In the table there are approximately 120,000 clones, 90% of which are singletons. The source material was blood. Receptors were obtained from a human donor in good health. The donor label of this sample is uncertain.

The chain is built from TRBV5-4 and TRBJ1-1, with D maybe TRBD1 (5 bases). Germline V CDR1 and CDR2: SGHNT, YYREEE (reference sequence). Trimming left V 0 bases short and J 4 bases short, with 13 bases between. The CDR3 totals 15 residues. CDR3 DNA sequence: TGTGCCAGCAGCTTGGCTTTATCTAGGGGCACTGAAGCTTTCTTT. Protein sequence: CASSLALSRGTEAFF.

In this sample, this clone turned up a few times. This chain links TRBV27 with TRBJ2-7; TRBD1 agrees at 11 bases. Germline V gene data show CDR1 as MNHEY and CDR2 as SMNVEV (reference sequence). The CDR3 covers 12 residues. Unmatched junction bases numbered 1, after V lost 8 bases and J lost 4 bases. The CDR3 DNA sequence: TGTGCCAGCGGACAGGGGGCGTACGAGCAGTACTTC. It translates to CASGQGAYEQYF.

The chain employs TRBV11-2 and TRBJ2-5; D unclear. V shed 1 base and J shed 5 bases, with 11 bases lying between them. This CDR3 spans 14 amino acids. In germline, CDR1 is SGHAT, CDR2 FQNNGV. The CDR3 DNA reads TGTGCCAGCAGCTTAGGCCATTCTCGGGAGACCCAGTACTTC. The encoded protein is CASSLGHSRETQYF.

This chain links TRBV9 with TRBJ2-1; 10 nucleotides line up with TRBD2. The CDR3 sequence is 16 residues long. CDR1 and CDR2 (germline): SGDLS, YYNGEE. Trimming took 3 bases from V and 4 from J; bases not matched to a gene: 7. This chain's CDR3 is CASSAERGGFYNEQFF. CDR3 in DNA: TGTGCCAGCAGCGCCGAGCGGGGGGGTTTTTACAATGAGCAGTTCTTC.

The J gene is TRBJ2-1, the V gene TRBV19; possible D gene TRBD1, 6 bases. In germline, CDR1 is LNHDA, CDR2 SQIVND (reference sequence). V lost 4 bases, J lost 5 bases, and 12 bases lay in between. The CDR3 length is 14 residues. The CDR3 nucleotides are TGTGCCAGTAGTAACAGGGACGGGGACAATGAGCAGTTCTTC. Amino acid sequence: CASSNRDGDNEQFF. Drawing the rest from reference TRBV19 and TRBJ2-1, the complete variable domain is DGGITQSPKYLFRKEGQNVTLSCEQNLNHDAMYWYRQDPGQGLRLIYYSQIVNDFQKGDIAEGYSVSREKKESFPLTVTSAQKNPTAFYLCASSNRDGDNEQFFGPGTRLTVL.

V gene TRBV19 combines with J gene TRBJ2-7, with D maybe TRBD1 (5 bases). V was shortened by 4 bases and J by 7 bases, with 17 bases between the two germline ends. CDR1 and CDR2 from the germline V gene are LNHDA and SQIVND (reference sequence). There are 14 residues in the CDR3. CDR3 amino acids: CASSTMVGVREQYF. The DNA of the CDR3 is TGTGCCAGTAGTACTATGGTAGGGGTTCGTGAGCAGTACTTC.

This rearrangement joins TRBV7-3 to TRBJ1-3; the D is unclear. Germline assignment: CDR1 SGHTA and CDR2 FQGTGA. This CDR3 has 15 amino acids. Trimming shortened V by 1 base and J by 0 bases, and 7 bases separated the two germline ends. CDR3 sequence reads: CASSLSRNSGNTIYF. Written as DNA, the CDR3 is TGTGCCAGCAGCTTAAGCCGCAACTCTGGAAACACCATATATTTT. The full variable domain, rest sourced from reference TRBV7-3 and TRBJ1-3, is GAGVSQTPSNKVTEKGKYVELRCDPISGHTALYWYRQSLGQGPEFLIYFQGTGAADDSGLPNDRFFAVRPEGSVSTLKIQRTERGDSAVYLCASSLSRNSGNTIYFGEGSWLTVV.

The chain joins TRBV30 to TRBJ1-2; no firm D call. Trimming stripped 0 bases from V and 4 bases from J, with 9 bases between. The CDR3 contains 13 residues. Germline lookup yields CDR1 GTSNPN and CDR2 SVGIG (reference sequence). The CDR3 loop reads CAWSVLRSYGYTF. CDR3 DNA sequence: TGTGCCTGGAGTGTACTACGGAGCTATGGCTACACCTTC.

The genes are TRBV7-8 and TRBJ2-7, with D unclear. The V gene's germline CDR1 is SGHVS and CDR2 FQNEAQ. Trimming shortened V by 5 bases and J by 1 base, and 9 bases separated the two germline ends. The CDR3 covers 13 residues. CDR3 in DNA: TGTGCCAGCAGCCCTAGAGTGTCCTACGAGCAGTACTTC. Translation: CASSPRVSYEQYF.

The rearrangement uses TRBV5-1 and TRBJ1-4; possibly TRBD1 for D (6 bases). V was trimmed by 2 bases and J by 3 bases, leaving 11 bases between them. The CDR3 length is 15 residues. CDR1 SGHRS and CDR2 YFSETQ come from the germline V gene. CDR3 DNA sequence: TGCGCCAGCAGCTTCTCCGGACAGTCTAATGAAAAACTGTTTTTT. Amino acids: CASSFSGQSNEKLFF.

This sequence joins TRBV6-5 and TRBJ1-5; tentative D call: TRBD1 (6 bases). The CDR3 loop spans 13 amino acids. Germline-derived CDR1 and CDR2 are MNHEY and SVGAGI. Deletions cut 5 bases from V and 6 bases from J, with 11 bases between. The CDR3 region is CASSRGGIQPQHF. For the CDR3, the DNA is TGTGCCAGCAGTAGGGGGGGCATTCAGCCCCAGCATTTT.

J is TRBJ2-7 and V is TRBV19, with 7 nucleotides matching TRBD1. The CDR3 is 14 residues long. Germline V gene data show CDR1 as LNHDA and CDR2 as SQIVND (reference sequence). Trimming at V came to 6 bases and at J to 2 bases, leaving 7 bases not matched to a gene. The CDR3 protein is CASSPVTGAYEQYF. DNA for the CDR3: TGTGCCAGTAGCCCCGTCACAGGGGCCTACGAGCAGTACTTC.

This clone has a handful of counts. The chain links TRBV18 to TRBJ1-5; D gene uncertain. Trimming stripped 6 bases from V and 5 bases from J, with 11 bases between. From germline, CDR1 is KGHSH and CDR2 LQKENI. CDR3 length: 13 amino acids. CDR3 in DNA: TGTGCCAGCTCTGTTCGGCGGGATCAGCCCCAGCATTTT. It encodes CASSVRRDQPQHF.

This clone was recorded once. The chain carries TRBV18 and TRBJ1-2; perhaps TRBD1 as D (6 bases). The CDR3 has 16 residues. Trimming took off 3 bases at V and 4 bases at J, with 18 bases between the two ends. Germline V CDR1 and CDR2: KGHSH, LQKENI. CDR3 amino acids: CASSPGTGAQIYGYTF. DNA for the CDR3: TGTGCCAGCTCACCGGGCACGGGGGCGCAGATCTATGGCTACACCTTC.

The chain carries TRBV19 and TRBJ1-4; possible D gene TRBD1, 5 bases. Between the trimmed V and J ends, which lost 10 bases and 8 bases, there was a span of 29 bases. This CDR3 spans 17 amino acids. Germline V gene sequence: CDR1 LNHDA, CDR2 SQIVND (reference sequence). The CDR3 DNA is TGTGCCAATCCAGACCCCGGGACCCTAGGACGTGAGGAAAAACTGTTTTTT. Translating gives CANPDPGTLGREEKLFF.